What follows are 10 T cell receptor beta chains derived from one specimen sequenced in a study of tumor-infiltrating lymphocytes in primary liver carcinoma. The study extracted blood RNA from unsorted whole blood and also extracted germline DNA. From approximately 550 ng of total RNA, TCR beta-specific cDNA was reverse-transcribed using a constant-region primer. Libraries of TCR beta came from three nested multiplex PCR rounds with slightly modified ARM-PCR. For approximately 11 cycles apiece, the opening two PCR rounds ran with TRBV1-TRBV30 forward primers and a C-beta reverse primer. TCRdb redid the calling of the multiplex PCR reads with MiXCR, one entry per CDR3 protein. The sample holds approximately 330,000 distinct CDR3 sequences, 65% seen once. The sequenced material came from peripheral blood. Every receptor here comes from a middle-aged man with primary liver carcinoma and hepatitis B virus infection.

V is TRBV5-4 and J is TRBJ2-1; TRBD2 might be the D (6 bases). Trimming stripped 3 bases from V and 14 bases from J, with 24 bases between. Germline V gene sequence: CDR1 SGHNT, CDR2 YYREEE (reference sequence). The CDR3 covers 15 residues. Here the CDR3 reads CASSSNILRLELEFF. DNA for the CDR3: TGTGCCAGCAGCTCCAACATACTACGACTAGAACTGGAGTTCTTC.

The chain employs TRBV5-6 and TRBJ2-1, with D perhaps matching TRBD1 (6 bases). This CDR3 is built from 14 residues. CDR1 SGHDT and CDR2 YYEEEE come from the germline V gene. The V end was cut by 1 base, the J end by 3 bases, with 8 bases between. The CDR3 loop reads CASSLKQGYNEQFF. For the CDR3, the DNA is TGTGCCAGCAGCTTGAAACAGGGCTACAATGAGCAGTTCTTC.

This clonotype showed up many times. One end of the junction is discordant with germline, which a read error may explain. The chain combines TRBV6-1 with TRBJ1-2; possible D gene TRBD1, 5 bases. This CDR3 is built from 15 residues. Per the germline V gene, CDR1 is MNHNS and CDR2 is SASEGT. CDR3 protein: CASREEGVNLRGYTF. DNA for the CDR3: TGTGCCAGCAGGGAAGAAGGGGTGAATCTTCGTGGCTACACCTTC.

This clonotype was observed at least ten times. The chain carries TRBV11-2 and TRBJ2-5, with D unclear. The germline CDR1 and CDR2 sequences are SGHAT and FQNNGV. Trimming removed 7 bases at V and 6 bases at J, with 18 bases between. The CDR3 consists of 14 residues. The CDR3 region is CASTSDGSVQTQYF. The CDR3 DNA sequence: TGTGCCAGCACCTCAGACGGGTCGGTTCAGACCCAGTACTTC.

As regards this clonotype: Germline is not matched at one junction end, which may reflect a read error. The chain is built from TRBV11-1 and TRBJ2-1, with 13 bases lining up with TRBD2. Germline-derived CDR1 and CDR2 are SGHAT and FQDESV (reference sequence). The CDR3 has 19 residues. CDR3 in DNA: TGTGCCACCAGCCGAACGGGACTAGCGGGATCGACGAGCTACAATGAGCAGTTCTTC. Protein: CATSRTGLAGSTSYNEQFF.

V and J are TRBV28 and TRBJ2-7, with D maybe TRBD1 (6 bases). Trimming shortened V by 3 bases and J by 3 bases, and 12 bases separated the two germline ends. The CDR3 spans 14 residues. CDR1 is MDHEN, CDR2 SYDVKM, per germline. CDR3 sequence reads: CASSFGQGRYEQYF. CDR3 DNA sequence: TGTGCCAGCAGTTTTGGGCAGGGGCGCTACGAGCAGTACTTC.

Remarks on this clonotype: A much more abundant neighbour one base away suggests this may be a read error. The CDR3 loop reads CARRVQLTGLASYEQYF. The CDR3 nucleotides are TGCGCCAGAAGAGTCCAACTAACCGGGCTCGCCTCCTACGAGCAGTACTTC. The chain joins TRBV10-1 to TRBJ2-7; no firm D call. The CDR3 extends over 17 amino acids. The germline V gene has CDR1 WNHNN and CDR2 SYGVQD (reference sequence). The ends were cut back, 9 bases at V and 0 bases at J, with 24 bases in the middle.

On this clonotype: A read error may account for a junction end that differs from germline. This rearrangement joins TRBV7-9 to TRBJ2-7; no definite D call. The CDR3 is 11 amino acids. Per the germline V gene, CDR1 is SEHNR and CDR2 is FQNEAQ (reference sequence). The CDR3 loop is CVSNLGPEQYF. Written as DNA, the CDR3 is TGTGTCAGCAACTTAGGCCCCGAGCAGTACTTC.

As for this clonotype: Sequence at one end of the junction differs from germline and may be a read error. V usage is TRBV4-2 and J usage is TRBJ1-2; TRBD1 aligns across 8 bases. The CDR3 has 16 amino acids. In germline, CDR1 is LGHNA, CDR2 YNFKEQ. The CDR3 region is CPSSQDRAGGGYGYTF. Here the CDR3 DNA reads TGTCCCAGTAGCCAAGATAGGGCAGGGGGCGGGTATGGCTACACCTTC.

About this clonotype itself: With a much larger clone just one base away, this may be a read error. The rearrangement joins TRBV5-6 to TRBJ2-5; maybe TRBD2 (6 bases). Trimming removed 4 bases from V and 6 bases from J, with 13 bases in between. Germline V gives CDR1 SGHDT, CDR2 YYEEEE. CDR3 length equals 13 residues. CDR3 DNA sequence: TGTGCCAGCAGCGGGGGGTGGAAGAAGACCCAGTACTTC. The encoded protein is CASSGGWKKTQYF.